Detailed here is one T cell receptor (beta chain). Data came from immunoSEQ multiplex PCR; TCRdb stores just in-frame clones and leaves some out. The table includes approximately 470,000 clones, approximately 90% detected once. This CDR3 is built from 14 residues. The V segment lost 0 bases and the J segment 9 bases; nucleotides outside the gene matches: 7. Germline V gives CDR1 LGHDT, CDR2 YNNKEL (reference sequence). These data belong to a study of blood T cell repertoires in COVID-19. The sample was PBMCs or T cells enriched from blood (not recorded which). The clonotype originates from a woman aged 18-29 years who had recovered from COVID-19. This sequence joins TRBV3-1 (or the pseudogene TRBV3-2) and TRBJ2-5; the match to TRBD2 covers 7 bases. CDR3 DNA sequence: TGTGCCAGCAGCCAAGACCGGGCGGGGAGGGCCCAGTACTTC. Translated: CASSQDRAGRAQYF.